This TCR beta chain was recorded in a study of PD-L1 blockade in urothelial cancer. Time point of the sample: pretreatment peripheral blood. The J segment lost 0 bases and the V segment lost 6 bases, leaving 7 bases of the junction unmatched. CDR3 length: 17 residues. Germline V gives CDR1 SGHNT, CDR2 YYREEE (reference sequence). Libraries were prepared by immunoSEQ multiplex PCR; TCRdb keeps only in-frame clonotypes and omits some of them. The data contain fewer than 80,000 clones, around 81% of them singletons. The gene calls are TRBV5-4 and TRBJ2-6; 9 positions agree with TRBD1. This TCR was sampled from a man between 65 and 80 years old with urothelial cancer. Sample: PBMCs, taken around atezolizumab (anti-PD-L1) treatment. The CDR3 sequence: CASTRDRDNSGANVLTF. The CDR3 DNA reads as TGTGCCAGCACCAGGGACAGGGATAACTCTGGGGCCAACGTCCTGACTTTC.